This entry describes one T cell receptor (beta chain). Its antigen is unidentified. The sample is drawn from a study of cytomegalovirus exposure and HLA in healthy donors. Study results and caveats: It was about 150 TCR beta chains that were listed as cytomegalovirus-associated.

With 60 Vbeta and 13 Jbeta primers, the PCR was carried out. In the original analysis: An analysis that came later counted 77 million or so unique TCR beta chains, 9 million to 12 million shared. The data were produced by immunoSEQ multiplex PCR, yet TCRdb's version contains in-frame clones alone and is incomplete. From that table come the V and J calls and clone size; the DNA was used to work out D and trimming. Found here are about 130,000 clones; the top ten clones hold 1.5% to 2%. This CDR3 comprises 13 residues. Trimming removed 4 bases from V and 8 bases from J, with 13 bases in between. Per germline, CDR1 SGDLS and CDR2 YYNGEE.

This receptor was obtained from a man between 18 and 29 years old in good health and CMV-seronegative. Material: PBMCs. The chain combines TRBV9 with TRBJ2-1; D might be TRBD1 (5 bases). CDR3 in amino acids: CASSIGWGDEQFF. CDR3 coding DNA: TGTGCCAGCAGCATCGGATGGGGCGATGAGCAGTTCTTC.